This T cell receptor (beta chain) was sequenced for a study of T-cell memory formation after mild COVID-19. General study findings and limits: CD8+ contracting clones occupied EMRA, while CD4+ ones occupied mainly CM and EM. Clones contracting day 15 to 85 were balanced CD4/CD8; later expanders leaned CD4+.

Sample barcodes and UMIs were carried by the TCR alpha and TCR beta cDNA libraries that 5'RACE generated with constant-segment primers. MiXCR, run by TCRdb on the 5' RACE reads, gives a single entry per CDR3 protein. The sample has some 300,000 distinct CDR3 sequences, roughly 19% seen once. The CDR3 contains 12 residues. The V end was cut by 4 bases, the J end by 8 bases, with 14 bases between. Germline-derived CDR1 and CDR2 are DFQATT and SNEGSKA (reference sequence). This clonotype was seen a few times. The antigen remains undetermined. This receptor was taken from a man younger than 30 who had mild COVID-19 (a few samples of this study predate the infection). Cell type and time point are not known. The chain combines TRBV20-1 with TRBJ1-2; unclear D gene. The sample comprised PBMCs or a T cell subset sorted from them (not recorded which). CDR3 nucleotides: TGCAGTGCTAACGTGGGTTTGATAGGCTACACCTTC. Translating gives CSANVGLIGYTF.